One and the same sample provided the 28 T cell receptor beta chains below, sequenced in a study of PD-1 blockade in classical Hodgkin lymphoma. The protocol was immunoSEQ multiplex PCR, while the TCRdb copy is restricted to in-frame clones and leaves out a portion. The sample lists approximately 17,000 clones, 82% occurring once. Every patient experienced relapse after autologous stem cell transplantation, and brentuximab vedotin exposure varied. Sequencing was performed on peripheral blood mononuclear cells (PBMCs), taken before the second cycle of nivolumab. The receptor source for this set is a human donor with classical Hodgkin lymphoma.

This chain connects TRBV4-3 to TRBJ2-2; TRBD1 matches 8 bases. Germline V gene lookup returns CDR1 LGHNA and CDR2 YSLEER. This CDR3 is built from 17 residues. V shed 6 bases and J 2 bases; nucleotides not matched to a gene: 11. The CDR3: CASRPTGQGPNTGELFF. The DNA for the CDR3 is TGCGCCAGCAGACCTACCGGACAGGGCCCTAACACCGGGGAGCTGTTTTTT.

The V and J genes are TRBV19 and TRBJ1-1, with 8 bases matching TRBD1. The germline V gene has CDR1 LNHDA and CDR2 SQIVND (reference sequence). Trimming cost V 7 bases and J 0 bases; bases outside gene matches: 10. The CDR3 spans 16 residues. CDR3 coding DNA: TGTGCCAGTACTAACAGGGGGTTCTTCGTGAACACTGAAGCTTTCTTT. Protein product: CASTNRGFFVNTEAFF. Complete variable domain (other parts from reference TRBV19 and TRBJ1-1): DGGITQSPKYLFRKEGQNVTLSCEQNLNHDAMYWYRQDPGQGLRLIYYSQIVNDFQKGDIAEGYSVSREKKESFPLTVTSAQKNPTAFYLCASTNRGFFVNTEAFFGQGTRLTVV.

This rearrangement joins TRBV30 to TRBJ2-7; 9 nucleotides align to TRBD2. Germline trimming cut 0 bases from V and 0 bases from J; bases unmatched to any gene: 3. The CDR3 length is 15 residues. Germline loops: CDR1 GTSNPN, CDR2 SVGIG (reference sequence). In DNA form, the CDR3 reads TGTGCCTGGAGTGTAGCGGGGGGCCCCTCCTACGAGCAGTACTTC. Translated: CAWSVAGGPSYEQYF.

A single count supports this clone. The chain uses TRBV29-1 and TRBJ1-1, with D hard to call. The germline V gene has CDR1 SQVTM and CDR2 ANQGSEA. Trimming shortened V by 3 bases and J by 8 bases, and 19 bases separated the two germline ends. The CDR3 covers 14 residues. CDR3 bases: TGCAGCGTTGACGAGTCGGCGGCCGCCCCGGAAGCTTTCTTT. Encoded protein: CSVDESAAAPEAFF.

The V gene is TRBV7-6, the J gene TRBJ2-1; 7 nucleotides line up with TRBD1. CDR1 is SGHVS, CDR2 FNYEAQ, per germline. Trimming took 1 base from V and 8 from J; bases not matched to a gene: 11. The CDR3 runs 16 residues. The CDR3 here is CASSLEGTGTVDEQFF. CDR3 DNA sequence: TGTGCCAGCAGCTTAGAGGGTACCGGGACAGTGGATGAGCAGTTCTTC.

The chain combines TRBV4-1 with TRBJ2-3; no clear D gene. Trimming cost V 1 base and J 5 bases, with 4 bases left between them. The length of the CDR3 is 12 residues. Germline values: CDR1 MGHRA, CDR2 YSYEKL. The CDR3 protein is CASSQVLDTQYF. The CDR3 DNA reads TGCGCCAGCAGCCAAGTGTTAGATACGCAGTATTTT.

This chain joins TRBV6-5 and TRBJ2-2; D gene ambiguous. The CDR3 has 12 residues. Trimming removed 0 bases from V and 8 bases from J, with 4 bases in between. The V gene's germline CDR1 is MNHEY and CDR2 SVGAGI. CDR3 in DNA: TGTGCCAGCAGTTACTCTGCTGGGGAGCTGTTTTTT. This encodes CASSYSAGELFF.

This chain uses TRBV9 with TRBJ1-3, with TRBD1 as a possible D gene (5 bases). This CDR3 region has 16 residues. Between the trimmed V and J ends, which lost 2 bases and 0 bases, there was a span of 12 bases. Germline assignment: CDR1 SGDLS and CDR2 YYNGEE. The CDR3 coding sequence is TGTGCCAGCAGCGTCGCCGGGACCTACTCTGGAAACACCATATATTTT. Its translation is CASSVAGTYSGNTIYF.

The chain uses TRBV6-1 and TRBJ1-1, with D unclear. Germline V lookup: CDR1 MNHNS, CDR2 SASEGT. The CDR3 runs 12 residues. CDR3 in DNA: TGTGATACGTCAGAGGGTTTGCCGGTAGCTTTCTTT. Translated, it gives CDTSEGLPVAFF.

CDR3 DNA sequence: TGCGCCAGCAGCTTAGTGGGGGGGCGCTGGGAGACCCAGTACTTC. Translating gives CASSLVGGRWETQYF. The V and J genes are TRBV5-1 and TRBJ2-5, with D tentatively TRBD2 (7 bases). Germline V gene data show CDR1 as SGHRS and CDR2 as YFSETQ. The CDR3 loop spans 15 amino acids. Trimming shortened V by 2 bases and J by 5 bases, and 16 bases separated the two germline ends.

This chain connects TRBV7-2 to TRBJ2-5; TRBD2 might be the D (6 bases). Germline CDR1 reads SGHTA; CDR2 reads FQGNSA. The CDR3 runs to 13 residues. V was shortened by 11 bases and J by 3 bases, with 16 bases between the two germline ends. CDR3 DNA: TGTGCCGTAGGGGCGGGGAATAAAGAGACCCAGTACTTC. Translation: CAVGAGNKETQYF.

The chain combines TRBV19 with TRBJ2-1; TRBD1 or TRBD2 may be the D gene (5 bases each). V dropped 4 bases and J dropped 8 bases, with 9 bases sitting between them. CDR3 size: 12 residues. Germline V lookup: CDR1 LNHDA, CDR2 SQIVND (reference sequence). The CDR3 region has the DNA TGTGCCAGTAGTACTGAGGGGTATGAGCAGTTCTTC. This sequence encodes CASSTEGYEQFF.

The chain couples TRBV11-2 to TRBJ1-5; D is unclear. Germline CDR1 reads SGHAT; CDR2 reads FQNNGV. V gave up 0 bases and J gave up 0 bases, with 3 bases separating them. There are 14 residues in the CDR3. The CDR3 DNA reads as TGTGCCAGCAGCTTAGACTATAGCAATCAGCCCCAGCATTTT. Translated, it gives CASSLDYSNQPQHF.

This clone was seen once. This chain joins TRBV5-1 and TRBJ2-2; 8 bases map to TRBD1. This CDR3 contains 15 residues. Germline trimming cut 6 bases from V and 4 bases from J; bases unmatched to any gene: 8. Germline-derived CDR1 and CDR2 are SGHRS and YFSETQ. The CDR3 sequence is CASKPQGAGTGELFF. The CDR3 DNA sequence: TGCGCCAGCAAGCCTCAGGGGGCAGGCACCGGGGAGCTGTTTTTT.

The rearrangement links TRBV2 to TRBJ2-7; 8 bases line up with TRBD1. Germline lookup yields CDR1 SNHLY and CDR2 FYNNEI. Trimming took 5 bases from V and 2 from J; bases not matched to a gene: 5. This CDR3 comprises 14 residues. The CDR3 DNA reads TGTGCCAGCAGTTCGGGACAGGTAACCTACGAGCAGTACTTC. Translation gives CASSSGQVTYEQYF.

Only a few counts were recorded for this clone. The gene calls are TRBV27 and TRBJ2-3, with TRBD1 as a possible D gene (5 bases). Trimming stripped 6 bases from V and 6 bases from J, with 16 bases between. This CDR3 has 14 residues. CDR1 and CDR2 (germline): MNHEY, SMNVEV (reference sequence). This CDR3 is CASRWQGVGDTQYF. CDR3 DNA sequence: TGTGCCAGCAGGTGGCAAGGGGTAGGGGATACGCAGTATTTT.

V is TRBV5-6 and J is TRBJ2-5; D ambiguous. The CDR3 has 14 amino acids. Germline V gives CDR1 SGHDT, CDR2 YYEEEE. Trimming left V 4 bases short and J 5 bases short, with 15 bases between. The CDR3 protein is CASSPRLLGETQYF. CDR3 nucleotides: TGTGCCAGCAGCCCTAGATTACTCGGGGAGACCCAGTACTTC.

The rearrangement links TRBV27 to TRBJ1-2, with D unclear. The CDR3 spans 14 residues. Germline-derived CDR1 and CDR2 are MNHEY and SMNVEV (reference sequence). V lost 7 bases and J 4 bases, leaving 16 bases between the germline ends. CDR3 sequence: CASNPLLGSYGYTF. The CDR3 coding sequence is TGTGCCAGCAATCCCCTCCTCGGCAGCTATGGCTACACCTTC.

The sample holds one count of this clone. The chain uses TRBV13 and TRBJ1-1; a weak D match, TRBD1 (6 bases). Germline CDR1 PRHDT, CDR2 FYEKMQ (reference sequence). V lost 1 base, J lost 8 bases, and 17 bases lay in between. CDR3 length: 15 residues. The CDR3 sequence: CASSLEDRKMREAFF. Here the CDR3 DNA reads TGTGCCAGCAGCTTAGAAGACAGGAAGATGCGGGAAGCTTTCTTT.

CDR3 region: CASSSEPSGANVLTF. The DNA for the CDR3 is TGTGCCAGCAGTTCGGAGCCCTCTGGGGCCAACGTCCTGACTTTC. This chain uses TRBV4-2 with TRBJ2-6; D unclear. The V gene's germline CDR1 is LGHNA and CDR2 YNFKEQ. V was trimmed by 6 bases and J by 0 bases, leaving 9 bases between them. The CDR3 has 15 residues.

V and J are TRBV11-1 and TRBJ2-2; D ambiguous. This CDR3 is built from 14 residues. V was cut by 4 bases and J by 2 bases, with 8 bases left in between. Germline V lookup: CDR1 SGHAT, CDR2 FQDESV (reference sequence). CDR3 in DNA: TGTGCCAGCAGCTCCTATACCAACACCGGGGAGCTGTTTTTT. This gives the protein CASSSYTNTGELFF.

Judged by abundance, this clone is medium-sized. The CDR3 loop reads CSVLSDRGNTEAFF. The CDR3, as DNA: TGCAGCGTTCTGAGCGACAGGGGTAACACTGAAGCTTTCTTT. The V call is TRBV29-1, the J call TRBJ1-1, with TRBD1 matching 8 bases. J lost 2 bases, V lost 5 bases, and 7 bases had no gene match. The germline V gene encodes CDR1 SQVTM and CDR2 ANQGSEA. CDR3 length: 14 residues.

This chain links TRBV11-2 with TRBJ2-5; 8 bases line up with TRBD2. V was clipped by 6 bases and J by 6 bases; unmatched bases: 12. The V gene's germline CDR1 is SGHAT and CDR2 FQNNGV. This CDR3 is built from 15 residues. CDR3 sequence reads: CASRPTGGGPKTQYF. For the CDR3, the DNA is TGTGCCAGCAGGCCGACGGGGGGGGGCCCGAAGACCCAGTACTTC.

V usage is TRBV5-5 and J usage is TRBJ1-5; D ambiguous. CDR1 is SGHKS, CDR2 YYEKEE, per germline (reference sequence). CDR3 size: 16 residues. Trimming removed 6 bases at V and 1 base at J, with 17 bases between. The CDR3 here is CASTWASGRSNQPQHF. The CDR3 nucleotides read TGTGCCAGCACCTGGGCGTCGGGGAGAAGCAATCAGCCCCAGCATTTT.

The V gene is TRBV2, the J gene TRBJ2-7; perhaps D is TRBD1 or TRBD2 (5 bases each). V lost 6 bases to trimming and J lost 1 base, with 10 bases between them. The germline V gene has CDR1 SNHLY and CDR2 FYNNEI. There are 13 residues in the CDR3. In DNA, the CDR3 is TGTGCCAGCAGATCGGGGCAGTCCTACGAGCAGTACTTC. Its protein product is CASRSGQSYEQYF.

The chain links TRBV2 to TRBJ2-5; D unclear. Trimming left V 4 bases short and J 9 bases short, with 15 bases between. Germline CDR1 and CDR2: SNHLY and FYNNEI. This CDR3 region has 13 residues. For the CDR3, the DNA is TGTGCCAGCAGTGGTGACTCCCCGGCGGCCCAGTACTTC. This codes for CASSGDSPAAQYF.

This chain uses TRBV7-9 with TRBJ1-1; D is possibly TRBD1 (5 bases). The CDR3 has 18 residues. Germline V gene lookup returns CDR1 SEHNR and CDR2 FQNEAQ (reference sequence). Trimming stripped 5 bases from V and 1 base from J, with 23 bases between. The CDR3 sequence is CASSQTYGGAAKNTEAFF. The DNA of the CDR3 is TGTGCCAGCAGCCAGACCTACGGTGGGGCGGCTAAGAACACTGAAGCTTTCTTT.

The chain combines TRBV2 with TRBJ2-1, with a possible D match to TRBD2 (5 bases). CDR1 SNHLY and CDR2 FYNNEI come from the germline V gene. This CDR3 spans 15 amino acids. Trimming removed 2 bases from V and 0 bases from J, with 8 bases in between. Here the CDR3 reads CASSESGSSYNEQFF. The CDR3 DNA reads as TGTGCCAGCAGTGAATCGGGGAGCTCCTACAATGAGCAGTTCTTC.